Shown below are 19 T cell receptor beta chains from a single sample sequenced in a study of T cells in Graves' hyperthyroidism and ophthalmopathy. RNA transcripts gave rise to amplified TCR beta CDR3 regions. Primed by the HTBI set, a first-round RT-PCR was run on the TCR CDR3. TCRdb called the multiplex PCR reads again in MiXCR, with one record for every CDR3 protein. The profile shows 500,000 to 750,000 distinct CDR3 sequences, about 45% of them singletons. The sequenced sample consisted of peripheral blood or thyroid tissue (not recorded which). The receptors derive from a woman between 18 and 29 years old with Graves' hyperthyroidism.

This clonotype was seen ten or more times. V is TRBV5-1 and J is TRBJ2-7; unclear D gene. Germline V lookup: CDR1 SGHRS, CDR2 YFSETQ. The CDR3 spans 14 residues. V lost 3 bases and J lost 2, with 12 bases in between. The CDR3 sequence is CASSSWAATYEQYF. CDR3 nucleotides: TGCGCCAGCAGCTCCTGGGCCGCGACCTACGAGCAGTACTTC.

The V call is TRBV7-2, the J call TRBJ2-5, with D unresolved. The CDR3 covers 16 residues. Looked up from germline, CDR1 is SGHTA and CDR2 is FQGNSA. V lost 2 bases and J lost 5, with 18 bases in between. The CDR3 nucleotides read TGTGCCAGCAGCTTATTTGCCGACCCGGCCAATGAGACCCAGTACTTC. Its protein is CASSLFADPANETQYF.

In its sample, this clonotype was seen many times. The CDR3, as DNA: TGTGCCAGCAGCTTAAAATCCAGCGGGAGCTGGTCCTACGAGCAGTACTTC. Protein sequence: CASSLKSSGSWSYEQYF. The chain joins TRBV7-3 to TRBJ2-7; 8 bases line up with TRBD2. The V and J ends lost 1 base and 1 base, in that order; junction bases with no gene match: 9. Germline CDR1 and CDR2: SGHTA and FQGTGA. The CDR3 covers 17 residues.

The chain is built from TRBV6-6 and TRBJ1-2, with a weak D call TRBD1 (5 bases). Germline V gene sequence: CDR1 MNHNY, CDR2 SVGAGI (reference sequence). The V end was cut by 2 bases, the J end by 8 bases, with 21 bases between. The CDR3 is made up of 16 amino acids. The CDR3 here is CASSYAGDSGSMGYTF. Written as DNA, the CDR3 is TGTGCCAGCAGTTACGCGGGAGACAGTGGGTCTATGGGCTACACCTTC.

This clonotype was seen a few times. The chain is built from TRBV11-2 and TRBJ2-1, with D unresolved. With 5 bases removed from V and 7 bases from J, the gap between germline ends came to 12 bases. This CDR3 is 13 amino acids long. Germline V gene sequence: CDR1 SGHAT, CDR2 FQNNGV. For the CDR3, the DNA is TGTGCCAGCAGCCTCGAGACTGGGAATGAGCAGTTCTTC. As protein: CASSLETGNEQFF.

This clonotype was recorded many times. J is TRBJ1-3 and V is TRBV2, with D perhaps TRBD1 (5 bases). The CDR3 is 15 residues long. Germline V lookup: CDR1 SNHLY, CDR2 FYNNEI. V dropped 4 bases and J dropped 11 bases, with 21 bases sitting between them. CDR3 sequence (DNA): TGTGCCAGCAGTGCATGGCAGGGATTTGTTGACGCCATATATTTT. It yields the protein CASSAWQGFVDAIYF.

At least ten counts were recorded for this clonotype. The J gene is TRBJ2-7, the V gene TRBV20-1, with D possibly being TRBD1 or TRBD2 (5 bases each). Germline V gene lookup returns CDR1 DFQATT and CDR2 SNEGSKA (reference sequence). The CDR3 is 14 residues long. The ends were cut back, 6 bases at V and 6 bases at J, with 21 bases in the middle. This chain's CDR3 is CSADGAGMLGEQYF. In DNA form, the CDR3 reads TGCAGTGCGGACGGGGCCGGCATGTTGGGCGAGCAGTACTTC.

The V and J genes are TRBV4-2 and TRBJ2-7, with 12 bases that match TRBD2. With V trimmed by 0 bases and J by 6 bases, 12 bases remained unmatched. Germline loops: CDR1 LGHNA, CDR2 YNFKEQ. The CDR3 is 18 residues long. CDR3 residues: CASSQEILGLAGVSEQYF. CDR3 DNA sequence: TGTGCCAGCAGCCAAGAAATTTTGGGACTAGCGGGCGTTTCCGAGCAGTACTTC.

In this sample, this clonotype turned up many times. The rearrangement uses TRBV4-1 and TRBJ2-2, with TRBD1 as a possible D gene (7 bases). V dropped 1 base and J dropped 5 bases, with 14 bases sitting between them. The CDR3 loop spans 16 amino acids. The germline V gene encodes CDR1 MGHRA and CDR2 YSYEKL. The CDR3 here is CASSQVPGGGTGELFF. DNA for the CDR3: TGCGCCAGCAGCCAAGTTCCAGGGGGAGGAACCGGGGAGCTGTTTTTT.

The V and J genes are TRBV9 and TRBJ2-7; D call uncertain. The CDR3 is made up of 16 amino acids. The germline V and J ends were trimmed by 4 bases and 7 bases, with 24 bases remaining between them. Germline CDR1 is SGDLS and CDR2 is YYNGEE. CDR3 nucleotides: TGTGCCAGCAGCCCAGGTAGGGCAGCCGGCACCGGGGAGCAGTACTTC. Its protein is CASSPGRAAGTGEQYF.

This clonotype was observed many times. The gene calls are TRBV19 and TRBJ1-5; a possible D gene is TRBD1 (6 bases). With 5 bases removed from V and 5 bases from J, the gap between germline ends came to 13 bases. The germline CDR1 and CDR2 sequences are LNHDA and SQIVND (reference sequence). CDR3 size: 14 residues. This CDR3 is CASSPPGAYQPQHF. The CDR3, as DNA: TGTGCCAGTAGTCCCCCGGGGGCGTATCAGCCCCAGCATTTT. Supplemented by reference TRBV19 and TRBJ1-5, the full variable domain reads DGGITQSPKYLFRKEGQNVTLSCEQNLNHDAMYWYRQDPGQGLRLIYYSQIVNDFQKGDIAEGYSVSREKKESFPLTVTSAQKNPTAFYLCASSPPGAYQPQHFGDGTRLSIL.

V gene TRBV7-2 combines with J gene TRBJ1-6; D unclear. The CDR3 is 16 amino acids. Germline-derived CDR1 and CDR2 are SGHTA and FQGNSA. Trimming removed 1 base from V and 6 bases from J, with 13 bases in between. The DNA for the CDR3 is TGTGCCAGCAGCTTAGGACTAGGGAGCTCTAATTCACCCCTCCACTTT. Protein product: CASSLGLGSSNSPLHF.

This clonotype was counted a few times. J is TRBJ1-1 and V is TRBV7-2; D gene uncertain. The V and J ends lost 1 base and 3 bases respectively, with 9 bases between them. This CDR3 spans 14 amino acids. The germline V gene has CDR1 SGHTA and CDR2 FQGNSA. The CDR3 region is CASSLGARDTEAFF. The CDR3 DNA reads TGTGCCAGCAGCTTAGGGGCTAGGGACACTGAAGCTTTCTTT.

This clonotype was counted a few times. The rearrangement uses TRBV12-3 or TRBV12-4 and TRBJ2-5; 12 nucleotides match TRBD2. The J call may be in error: the DNA end matches TRBJ2-1 better. This CDR3 comprises 15 residues. The CDR3 DNA follows: TGTGCCAGCAGTTCGACTAGCGGGAGAGGCAATGAGCAGTTCTTC. Encoded protein: CASSSTSGRGNEQFF.

This clonotype has just a few counts. The chain has TRBV7-9 and TRBJ2-3; 7 nucleotides match TRBD2. This CDR3 contains 14 residues. From germline, CDR1 is SEHNR and CDR2 FQNEAQ (reference sequence). The junction had 6 bases not matched to a gene; V was cut back by 7 bases and J by 2 bases. CDR3 in amino acids: CASIRKRDTDTQYF. CDR3 DNA sequence: TGTGCCAGCATTAGGAAGCGGGACACAGATACGCAGTATTTT.

This clonotype was seen at least ten times. The chain couples TRBV5-1 to TRBJ2-7; TRBD2 aligns across 9 bases. After removal of 5 bases from V and 2 bases from J, the junction contained 8 bases not matched to a gene. The germline V gene encodes CDR1 SGHRS and CDR2 YFSETQ. The CDR3 loop spans 15 amino acids. The CDR3 region has the DNA TGCGCCAGCAGGCCCATGACTAGCGGTACCTACGAGCAGTACTTC. Protein product: CASRPMTSGTYEQYF.

On this clonotype itself: A single base separates this from a much larger clone, so it may be a read error. This chain connects TRBV6-2 or TRBV6-3 to TRBJ2-7; 14 bases agree with TRBD2. Germline loops: CDR1 MNHEY, CDR2 SVGEGT. The CDR3 covers 14 residues. Trimming cost V 7 bases and J 3 bases; bases outside gene matches: 2. CDR3 residues: CASTGTSGGYEQYF. As DNA, the CDR3 is TGTGCCAGCACCGGGACTAGCGGGGGCTACGAGCAGTACTTC.

Worth noting for this clonotype: Since no conserved phenylalanine or tryptophan closes the CDR3, a read error is the likely cause. The DNA is left out, because the CDR3 cannot be placed on it with certainty; the CDR3 is given as TCRdb lists it. This chain joins TRBV7-3 and TRBJ1-4. The CDR3 extends over 11 residues, inclusive of both ends. Germline assignment: CDR1 SGHTA and CDR2 FQGTGA. The CDR3: CASSQTSGSLY.

This chain uses TRBV25-1 with TRBJ2-5; D not resolved. In germline, CDR1 is MGHDK, CDR2 SYGVNS. The CDR3 has 14 amino acids. V lost 1 base to trimming and J lost 5 bases, with 11 bases between them. The CDR3 reads CASSESGFPETQYF. Written as DNA, the CDR3 is TGTGCCAGCAGTGAATCTGGATTCCCGGAGACCCAGTACTTC. Together with reference TRBV25-1 and TRBJ2-5, the CDR3 gives the full variable domain: EADIYQTPRYLVIGTGKKITLECSQTMGHDKMYWYQQDPGMELHLIHYSYGVNSTEKGDLSSESTVSRIRTEHFPLTLESARPSHTSQYLCASSESGFPETQYFGPGTRLLVL.